Each of the 2 T cell receptor beta chains below was sequenced from the same sample in a study of metastatic and nonmetastatic thyroid tumors (dated by TCRdb to 2019 to 2021). The library was built by means of PCR. The instrument given in TCRdb is Illumina HiSeq 4000. The raw public data were reprocessed by TCRdb itself: fastp quality trimming at Q25, MiXCR clonotype calling, in-frame beta chains only. Across this sample there are more than 35,000 clones, with roughly 13% seen only once. Jointly, the top ten make up 9.5% of the sample. Before undergoing thyroid surgery, none of the patients had been given any kind of treatment. Sequencing used blood. The source of these receptors is a female donor with papillary thyroid cancer or a benign thyroid nodule (not recorded which). Some clones in this sample may be carry-over from other donors' samples.

V and J are TRBV27 and TRBJ1-1; D gene unclear. This CDR3 is 13 amino acids long. Trimming cost V 10 bases and J 5 bases, with 17 bases left between them. Germline V gene data show CDR1 as MNHEY and CDR2 as SMNVEV (reference sequence). As DNA, the CDR3 is TGTGCCATCTGTCAACACCTTACTACTGAAGCTTTCTTT. This translates into CAICQHLTTEAFF.

With regard to this clone: Distinct nucleotide sequences in the sample also encode this CDR3. Here the CDR3 reads CASSLAGLGYTF. The CDR3, as DNA: TGTGCCAGCTCCCTTGCGGGGTTGGGCTACACCTTC. The chain links TRBV3-1 to TRBJ1-2; D is unclear. CDR3 length equals 12 residues. V shed 8 bases and J shed 8 bases, with 15 bases lying between them. The germline V gene encodes CDR1 LGHDT and CDR2 YNNKEL (reference sequence).